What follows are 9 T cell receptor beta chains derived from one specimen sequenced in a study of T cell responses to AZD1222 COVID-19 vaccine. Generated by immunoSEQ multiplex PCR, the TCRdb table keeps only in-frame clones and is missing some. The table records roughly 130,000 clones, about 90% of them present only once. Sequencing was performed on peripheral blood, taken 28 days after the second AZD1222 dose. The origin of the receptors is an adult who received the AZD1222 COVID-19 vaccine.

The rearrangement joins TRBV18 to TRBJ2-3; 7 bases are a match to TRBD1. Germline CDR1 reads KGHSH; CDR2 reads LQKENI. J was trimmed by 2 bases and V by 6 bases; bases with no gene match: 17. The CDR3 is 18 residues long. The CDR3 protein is CASSKRGQAGLNTDTQYF. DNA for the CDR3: TGTGCCAGCTCGAAACGCGGACAGGCCGGATTAAACACAGATACGCAGTATTTT.

The CDR3 loop is CASSFEQLGQPQHF. The CDR3 bases are TGTGCCAGCAGCTTCGAACAGCTCGGTCAGCCCCAGCATTTT. The chain carries TRBV5-8 and TRBJ1-5; D gene unclear. V was pared by 2 bases and J by 6 bases, with 12 bases between. Per the germline V gene, CDR1 is SGHTS and CDR2 is YDEGEE. The length of the CDR3 is 14 residues.

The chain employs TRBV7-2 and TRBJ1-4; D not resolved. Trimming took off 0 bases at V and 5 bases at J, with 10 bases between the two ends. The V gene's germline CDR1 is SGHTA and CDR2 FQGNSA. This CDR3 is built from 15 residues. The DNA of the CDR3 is TGTGCCAGCAGCTTAGCGCTACAGTTAAATGAAAAACTGTTTTTT. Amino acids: CASSLALQLNEKLFF.

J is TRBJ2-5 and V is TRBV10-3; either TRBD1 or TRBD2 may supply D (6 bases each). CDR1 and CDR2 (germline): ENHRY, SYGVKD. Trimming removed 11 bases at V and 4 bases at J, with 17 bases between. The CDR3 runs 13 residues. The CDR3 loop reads CAGRGGPGETQYF. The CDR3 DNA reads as TGTGCCGGGAGAGGGGGGCCAGGAGAGACCCAGTACTTC.

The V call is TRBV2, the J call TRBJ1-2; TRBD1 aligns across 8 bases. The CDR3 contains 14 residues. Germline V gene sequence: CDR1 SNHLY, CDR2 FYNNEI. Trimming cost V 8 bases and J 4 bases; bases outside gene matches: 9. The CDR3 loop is CASRPDRAFYGYTF. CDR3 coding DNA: TGTGCCAGCCGACCGGACAGGGCATTCTATGGCTACACCTTC.

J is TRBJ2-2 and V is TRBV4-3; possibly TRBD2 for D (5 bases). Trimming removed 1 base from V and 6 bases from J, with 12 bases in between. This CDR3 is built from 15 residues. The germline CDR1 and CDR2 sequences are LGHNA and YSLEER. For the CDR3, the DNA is TGCGCCAGCAGCCAAGCTTTACTAGAGGCCGGGGAGCTGTTTTTT. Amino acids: CASSQALLEAGELFF.

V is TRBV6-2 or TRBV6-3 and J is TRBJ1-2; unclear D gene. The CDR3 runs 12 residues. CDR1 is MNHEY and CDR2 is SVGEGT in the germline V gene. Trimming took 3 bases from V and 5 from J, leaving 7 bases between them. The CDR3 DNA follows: TGTGCCAGCAGTTATCCAGTGTATGGCTACACCTTC. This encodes CASSYPVYGYTF.

CDR3 sequence: CASKTPHTGELFF. Written as DNA, the CDR3 is TGTGCCAGCAAAACCCCCCACACCGGGGAGCTGTTTTTT. This sequence joins TRBV11-3 and TRBJ2-2; D is uncertain. Germline V gene lookup returns CDR1 SGHNT and CDR2 YENEEA. The ends were cut back, 7 bases at V and 3 bases at J, with 9 bases in the middle. This CDR3 is 13 amino acids long.

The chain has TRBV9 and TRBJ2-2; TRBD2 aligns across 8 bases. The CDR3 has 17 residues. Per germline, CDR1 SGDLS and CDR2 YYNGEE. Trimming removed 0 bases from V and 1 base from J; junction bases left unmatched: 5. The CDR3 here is CASSVEGLAGNTGELFF. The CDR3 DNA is TGTGCCAGCAGCGTAGAAGGGCTAGCGGGGAACACCGGGGAGCTGTTTTTT.